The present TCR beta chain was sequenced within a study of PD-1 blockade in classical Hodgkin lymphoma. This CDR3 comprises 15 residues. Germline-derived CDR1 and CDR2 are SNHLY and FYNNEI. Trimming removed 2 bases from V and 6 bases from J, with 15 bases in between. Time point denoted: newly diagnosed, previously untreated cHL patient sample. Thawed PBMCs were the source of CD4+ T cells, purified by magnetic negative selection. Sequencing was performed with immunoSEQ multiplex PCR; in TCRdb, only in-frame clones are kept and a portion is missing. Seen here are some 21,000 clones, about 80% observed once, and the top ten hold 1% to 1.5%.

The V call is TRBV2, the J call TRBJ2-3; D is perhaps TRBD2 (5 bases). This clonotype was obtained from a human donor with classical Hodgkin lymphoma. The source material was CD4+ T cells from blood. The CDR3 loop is CASSESGMGLDTQYF. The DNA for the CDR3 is TGTGCCAGCAGTGAATCCGGGATGGGTCTCGATACGCAGTATTTT.